This T cell receptor beta chain was sequenced during a study of blood T cell repertoires in COVID-19. Seattle's cohort entered during active infection and was followed longitudinally. In the authors' methods: Reference gene primer amplification gave estimated nucleated cell counts. Clones were read by immunoSEQ multiplex PCR, and TCRdb kept only the in-frame ones, dropping some. V and J calls and clone size follow that table, whereas D and trimming were derived from the DNA. This repertoire shows tens of thousands of clones, around 74% found once; its top ten account for 14% to 15%. This CDR3 spans 13 amino acids. From germline, CDR1 is MNHNS and CDR2 SASEGT. The V gene lost 2 bases and the J gene lost 3 bases, with 7 bases spanning the gap.

Material for sequencing was peripheral blood. This TCR derives from a man between 60 and 70 years old with COVID-19, enrolled during active disease. The J gene is TRBJ1-1, the V gene TRBV6-1; unclear D gene. The DNA of the CDR3 is TGTGCCAGCAGTGAACGAGTTGACACTGAAGCTTTCTTT. Protein sequence: CASSERVDTEAFF.